A single sample gave rise to the 3 T cell receptor beta chains below, sequenced in a study of T-cell memory formation after mild COVID-19. TCRdb reprocessed the 5' RACE reads via MiXCR and lists one record per CDR3 protein. The profile covers around 62,000 distinct CDR3 sequences, with roughly 26% appearing a single time and approximately 39% taken by the ten largest. What was sequenced was PBMCs or a T cell subset sorted from them (not recorded which). The receptors originated from a man aged 18 to 29 who had mild COVID-19 (a few samples of this study predate the infection). Cell type and time point are not known.

The chain couples TRBV19 to TRBJ1-1; no firm D call. V dropped 7 bases and J dropped 0 bases, with 15 bases sitting between them. The CDR3 totals 15 residues. CDR1 is LNHDA and CDR2 is SQIVND in the germline V gene (reference sequence). As DNA, the CDR3 is TGTGCCAGTAAATCAGGACGGCCCATGAACACTGAAGCTTTCTTT. Protein: CASKSGRPMNTEAFF.

This clonotype was counted between two and nine times. The chain carries TRBV6-2 or TRBV6-3 and TRBJ2-7; 7 positions agree with TRBD1. The germline V gene has CDR1 MNHEY and CDR2 SVGEGT. V trimming: 0 bases; J trimming: 7 bases; junction bases outside the gene matches: 3. The CDR3 totals 13 residues. The CDR3 loop is CASSYSTGFEQYV. The CDR3 DNA follows: TGTGCCAGCAGTTACTCGACAGGGTTTGAGCAGTACGTC.

This clonotype was seen repeatedly, ten times or more. V gene TRBV4-3 combines with J gene TRBJ2-1, with TRBD1 as a possible D gene (6 bases). Germline V gene data show CDR1 as LGHNA and CDR2 as YSLEER. The germline V and J ends were trimmed by 2 bases and 5 bases, with 16 bases remaining between them. The CDR3 has 16 residues. CDR3 DNA sequence: TGCGCCAGCAGCCAACACGGCAGGGGTACTGACAATGAGCAGTTCTTC. Its protein product is CASSQHGRGTDNEQFF.